These 19 T cell receptor beta chains came from one sample sequenced in a study of metastatic and nonmetastatic thyroid tumors. Until they underwent thyroid surgery, no patient had received any treatment. TCRdb recomputed clones from the PCR reads via MiXCR. The sample yields around 23,000 clones, roughly 20% seen once. Sequenced material: blood. The receptors derive from a female donor with papillary thyroid cancer or a benign thyroid nodule (not recorded which). Some clones in this sample may be carry-over from other donors' samples.

There are many counts of this clone. The same CDR3 is also encoded by other DNA sequences in this sample. The chain recombines TRBV20-1 with TRBJ2-1; 7 bases line up with TRBD2. The V and J ends lost 6 bases and 9 bases, in that order; junction bases with no gene match: 17. The CDR3 has 15 residues. CDR1 and CDR2 from the germline V gene are DFQATT and SNEGSKA (reference sequence). The CDR3 DNA sequence: TGCAGTGCCCCTGGGGAGGGTCATTCGTTTGGTGAGCAGTTCTTC. Its translation: CSAPGEGHSFGEQFF.

The chain uses TRBV20-1 and TRBJ2-1; 13 bases line up with TRBD2. Germline CDR1 and CDR2: DFQATT and SNEGSKA (reference sequence). This CDR3 is 15 amino acids long. The junction had 1 base not matched to a gene; V was cut back by 0 bases and J by 5 bases. The chain's CDR3 is CSAREGLAGHNEQFF. The DNA of the CDR3 is TGCAGTGCTAGAGAGGGACTAGCGGGGCACAATGAGCAGTTCTTC.

The chain uses TRBV6-1 and TRBJ1-1; D is perhaps TRBD1 (5 bases). CDR1 is MNHNS and CDR2 is SASEGT in the germline V gene. The CDR3 spans 16 residues. V lost 6 bases and J 0 bases, leaving 17 bases between the germline ends. The CDR3 DNA is TGTGCCAGCAGCACGTCCCGGCGGACATTGAACACTGAAGCTTTCTTT. Amino acids: CASSTSRRTLNTEAFF.

The chain carries TRBV5-1 and TRBJ2-7; 8 bases are a match to TRBD2. The ends lost 4 bases at V and 4 bases at J; junction bases unmatched: 7. The CDR3 runs 14 residues. The V gene's germline CDR1 is SGHRS and CDR2 YFSETQ. The CDR3: CASSITSGDYEQYF. The CDR3 coding sequence is TGCGCCAGCAGCATCACTAGCGGAGATTACGAGCAGTACTTC.

The chain has TRBV6-8 and TRBJ2-7, with TRBD1 as a possible D gene (5 bases). The CDR3 contains 13 residues. From germline, CDR1 is MNHGY and CDR2 SAAAGT. V lost 7 bases to trimming and J lost 5 bases, with 15 bases between them. In nucleotides, the CDR3 is TGTGCCAGCATCCTGTCCAGGGTAAACGAGCAGTACTTC. This codes for CASILSRVNEQYF.

Ten or more counts support this clone. The chain links TRBV7-2 to TRBJ2-2; 7 nucleotides agree with TRBD1. This CDR3 contains 13 residues. The germline V gene encodes CDR1 SGHTA and CDR2 FQGNSA. V was clipped by 4 bases and J by 7 bases; unmatched bases: 3. The CDR3 bases are TGTGCCAGCAGCTCGACAGGGTACGGGGAGCTGTTTTTT. It specifies CASSSTGYGELFF.

This clone was detected ten times or more. J is TRBJ1-2 and V is TRBV9; D possibly corresponds to TRBD1 (6 bases). V lost 3 bases and J 8 bases, leaving 20 bases between the germline ends. The CDR3 extends over 15 amino acids. Germline lookup yields CDR1 SGDLS and CDR2 YYNGEE. The CDR3 DNA follows: TGTGCCAGCAGCGGGGGTTTCGGGGGCGCGGGAGGCTACACCTTC. This codes for CASSGGFGGAGGYTF.

This clone was counted a few times. The V and J genes are TRBV28 and TRBJ1-5, with 8 bases identical to TRBD1. The CDR3 length is 16 residues. Looked up from germline, CDR1 is MDHEN and CDR2 is SYDVKM. Trimming removed 6 bases from V and 6 bases from J; junction bases left unmatched: 13. The DNA of the CDR3 is TGTGCCAGCAGGTCTCTCGGACAGGGTAAGGGTCAGCCCCAGCATTTT. This sequence encodes CASRSLGQGKGQPQHF.

This clone has only one observation. This chain connects TRBV14 to TRBJ1-1; a possible D gene is TRBD1 (5 bases). Trimming shortened V by 4 bases and J by 4 bases, and 13 bases separated the two germline ends. CDR1 is SGHDN and CDR2 is FVKESK in the germline V gene. This CDR3 region has 14 residues. The CDR3 DNA reads TGTGCCAGCAGCCCCCGGAGGGGTGGCACTGAAGCTTTCTTT. This sequence encodes CASSPRRGGTEAFF.

This clone appeared many times. The rearrangement links TRBV28 to TRBJ2-6; TRBD1 might be the D (6 bases). The CDR3 runs 17 residues. Trimming removed 7 bases at V and 0 bases at J, with 16 bases between. Germline CDR1 and CDR2: MDHEN and SYDVKM. Here the CDR3 reads CASTSGTSSSGANVLTF. The CDR3, as DNA: TGTGCCAGCACCTCCGGGACATCGAGCTCTGGGGCCAACGTCCTGACTTTC. Supplemented by reference TRBV28 and TRBJ2-6, the full variable domain reads DVKVTQSSRYLVKRTGEKVFLECVQDMDHENMFWYRQDPGLGLRLIYFSYDVKMKEKGDIPEGYSVSREKKERFSLILESASTNQTSMYLCASTSGTSSSGANVLTFGAGSRLTVL.

This clone was picked up many times. The chain uses TRBV29-1 and TRBJ1-1; D call uncertain. The ends were cut back, 7 bases at V and 0 bases at J, with 3 bases in the middle. This CDR3 spans 10 amino acids. Germline lookup yields CDR1 SQVTM and CDR2 ANQGSEA. CDR3 region: CSGMNTEAFF. The CDR3 nucleotides are TGCAGCGGAATGAACACTGAAGCTTTCTTT. Based on the CDR3 plus reference TRBV29-1 and TRBJ1-1, the full variable domain is SAVISQKPSRDICQRGTSLTIQCQVDSQVTMMFWYRQQPGQSLTLIATANQGSEATYESGFVIDKFPISRPNLTFSTLTVSNMSPEDSSIYLCSGMNTEAFFGQGTRLTVV.

This chain connects TRBV6-5 to TRBJ2-1; 7 positions agree with TRBD2. This CDR3 spans 17 amino acids. Trimming removed 2 bases from V and 5 bases from J; junction bases left unmatched: 12. The germline V gene has CDR1 MNHEY and CDR2 SVGAGI. The CDR3 reads CASSYAIRTRLNNEQFF. The CDR3 coding sequence is TGTGCCAGCAGTTACGCCATTAGGACTAGACTGAACAATGAGCAGTTCTTC.

This clone was observed a few times. The chain employs TRBV2 and TRBJ1-5; a weak D match, TRBD1 (5 bases). Trimming removed 3 bases from V and 5 bases from J, with 11 bases in between. CDR3 length: 14 amino acids. Germline lookup yields CDR1 SNHLY and CDR2 FYNNEI. The CDR3 DNA is TGTGCCAGCAGTGAGTTCGGGGACTATCAGCCCCAGCATTTT. Protein product: CASSEFGDYQPQHF.

This clone has a count of ten or more. The chain couples TRBV12-3 or TRBV12-4 to TRBJ2-3, with D perhaps TRBD1 (5 bases). The CDR3 length is 12 residues. The V end was cut by 3 bases, the J end by 4 bases, with 5 bases between. CDR3 protein: CASSFRADTQYF. CDR3 in DNA: TGTGCCAGCAGTTTCAGGGCAGATACGCAGTATTTT.

This clone was counted many times. DNA for the CDR3: TGCAGTGCTTTCCCCGGGAAGGGGGCTGGGGCAGATACGCAGTATTTT. Amino acids: CSAFPGKGAGADTQYF. The chain combines TRBV20-1 with TRBJ2-3; 7 nucleotides match TRBD1. The CDR3 length is 16 residues. The J segment lost 4 bases and the V segment lost 5 bases, leaving 15 bases of the junction unmatched. Per the germline V gene, CDR1 is DFQATT and CDR2 is SNEGSKA (reference sequence).

The chain is built from TRBV7-9 and TRBJ2-5, with a possible D match to TRBD2 (5 bases). Germline CDR1 SEHNR, CDR2 FQNEAQ (reference sequence). Between the trimmed V and J ends, which lost 5 bases and 2 bases, there was a span of 21 bases. This CDR3 contains 17 residues. For the CDR3, the DNA is TGTGCCAGCAGCCTCCCCTCTAGAGGGAGTTGGCAAGAGACCCAGTACTTC. This gives the protein CASSLPSRGSWQETQYF.

This clone was recorded many times. The V and J genes are TRBV7-2 and TRBJ2-1, with D possibly being TRBD2 (6 bases). Trimming removed 2 bases from V and 4 bases from J, with 15 bases in between. Germline values: CDR1 SGHTA, CDR2 FQGNSA. This CDR3 contains 16 residues. CDR3 region: CASSLSPISGYNEQFF. CDR3 bases: TGTGCCAGCAGCTTATCCCCGATTAGCGGTTACAATGAGCAGTTCTTC.

This chain's CDR3 is CASDYTRTDTQYF. CDR3 nucleotide sequence: TGTGCCAGCGACTATACTCGCACAGATACGCAGTATTTT. The rearrangement joins TRBV2 to TRBJ2-3; TRBD2 might be the D (5 bases). Germline V gene lookup returns CDR1 SNHLY and CDR2 FYNNEI. CDR3 length: 13 amino acids. Trimming removed 8 bases from V and 1 base from J, with 10 bases in between.

This clone counts as medium-sized. V and J are TRBV6-2 or TRBV6-3 and TRBJ2-7; D possibly corresponds to TRBD2 (6 bases). Trimming took off 0 bases at V and 4 bases at J, with 7 bases between the two ends. The CDR3 has 13 amino acids. Germline loops: CDR1 MNHEY, CDR2 SVGEGT. CDR3 sequence: CASSYSAGYEQYF. The CDR3, as DNA: TGTGCCAGCAGTTACTCCGCGGGATACGAGCAGTACTTC.